This TCR beta chain was profiled in a study of blood T cell repertoires in COVID-19. Looking at the study overall: The United States, Italy and Spain provided the acute and convalescent COVID-19 samples. PBMCs, B-cell-depleted T cells, or T cells provided the cDNA or gDNA that made up the material.

The CDR3 is 15 residues long. The germline gives CDR1 SSHAT, CDR2 FNYEAQ (reference sequence). The repertoire was sequenced with immunoSEQ multiplex PCR; TCRdb's copy has only in-frame clones and lacks some. The sample consists of 300,000 to 400,000 clones, about 89% of them appearing once. Living in roughly 23 US areas, the participants were between about 18 and 100 years of age. On this clone: The germline gene is not matched at one end of the junction; a read error may be the cause.

The chain couples TRBV7-7 to TRBJ2-7; 13 nucleotides agree with TRBD2. Sequences were obtained from PBMCs or T cells enriched from blood (not recorded which). The receptor was isolated from a man between 60 and 70 years old who had recovered from COVID-19. The CDR3 sequence: CASSPGTSGTGEQYF. The CDR3, as DNA: TGTGCTAGCAGCCCCGGGACTAGCGGGACGGGGGAGCAGTACTTC.